What follows describes a single T cell receptor beta chain. Random hexamers were used to reverse transcribe an amount of about 0.45 to 1 ug RNA. An immunoSEQ multiplex PCR amplified TCR beta CDR3 over 54 Vbeta and 13 Jbeta. TCRdb itself ran the immunoSEQ multiplex PCR reads through MiXCR, one entry per CDR3 protein. The data contain under 200,000 distinct CDR3 sequences, roughly 92% of them singletons. With 6 bases clipped from V and 1 base from J, the junction kept 7 bases outside the gene matches. The CDR3 contains 14 residues. From germline, CDR1 is DFQATT and CDR2 SNEGSKA (reference sequence). These data are taken from a study of CD8 T cells in Susac syndrome. Turning to the study itself: Treatment at blood withdrawal was none, corticosteroids, or intravenous immunoglobulin alone in Susac syndrome patients.

Sequencing of TCR beta drew on CD8+ and CD4+ T cells from blood. The recently defined diagnostic criteria for definite or probable disease were met by the Susac syndrome patients. Sequenced sample: CD4+ T cells from PBMCs. The receptor's source is a human donor with Susac syndrome. The rearrangement links TRBV20-1 to TRBJ2-5; the match to TRBD1 covers 8 bases. The CDR3 loop is CSATDQGAQETQYF. The CDR3 DNA is TGCAGTGCAACTGACCAGGGGGCCCAAGAGACCCAGTACTTC.